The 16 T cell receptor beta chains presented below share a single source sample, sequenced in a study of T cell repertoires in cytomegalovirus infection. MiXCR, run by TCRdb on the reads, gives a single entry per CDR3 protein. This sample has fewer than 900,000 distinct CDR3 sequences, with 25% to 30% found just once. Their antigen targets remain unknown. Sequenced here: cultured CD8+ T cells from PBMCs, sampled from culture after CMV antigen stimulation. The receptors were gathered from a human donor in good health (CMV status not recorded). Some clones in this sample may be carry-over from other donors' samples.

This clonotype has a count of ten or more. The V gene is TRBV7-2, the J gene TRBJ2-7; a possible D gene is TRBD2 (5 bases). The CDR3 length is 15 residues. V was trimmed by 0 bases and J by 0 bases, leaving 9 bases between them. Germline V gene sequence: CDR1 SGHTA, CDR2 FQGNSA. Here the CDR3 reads CASSLARGGSYEQYV. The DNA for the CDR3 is TGTGCCAGCAGCTTAGCACGCGGAGGCTCCTACGAGCAGTACGTC.

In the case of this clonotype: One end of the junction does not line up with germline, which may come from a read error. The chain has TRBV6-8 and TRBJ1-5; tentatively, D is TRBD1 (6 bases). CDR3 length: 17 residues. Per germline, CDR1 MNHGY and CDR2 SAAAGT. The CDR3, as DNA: TGTGCCAGCAGTTACACTCCGGGGGGGCCTAGCAATCAGCGCCAGCATTTT. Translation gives CASSYTPGGPSNQRQHF.

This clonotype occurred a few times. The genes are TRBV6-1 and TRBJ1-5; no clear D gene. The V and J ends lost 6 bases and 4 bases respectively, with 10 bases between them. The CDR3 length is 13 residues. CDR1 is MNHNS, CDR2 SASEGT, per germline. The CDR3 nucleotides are TGTGCCAGCAGCGATGGGAAAAATCAGCCCCAGCATTTT. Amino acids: CASSDGKNQPQHF.

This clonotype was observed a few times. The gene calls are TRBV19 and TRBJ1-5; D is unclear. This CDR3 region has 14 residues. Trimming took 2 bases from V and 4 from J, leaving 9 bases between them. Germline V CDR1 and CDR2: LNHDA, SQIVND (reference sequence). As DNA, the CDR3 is TGTGCCAGTAGTATATCGGACGGGAATCAGCCCCAGCATTTT. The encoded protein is CASSISDGNQPQHF.

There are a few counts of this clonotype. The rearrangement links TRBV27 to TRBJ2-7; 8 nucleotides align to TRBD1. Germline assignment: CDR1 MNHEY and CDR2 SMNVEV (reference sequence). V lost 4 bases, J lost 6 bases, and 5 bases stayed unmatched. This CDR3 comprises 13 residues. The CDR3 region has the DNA TGTGCCAGCAGTTACGACAGGGGAGGCGAGCAGTACTTC. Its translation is CASSYDRGGEQYF.

CDR3 sequence (DNA): TGCGCCAGCAGCCCTCTGACTACGGGGGCGCAGGGTGGCTACACCTTC. It specifies CASSPLTTGAQGGYTF. The chain employs TRBV4-1 and TRBJ1-2; D might be TRBD1 (6 bases). Germline V gives CDR1 MGHRA, CDR2 YSYEKL. The CDR3 spans 16 residues. V was trimmed by 4 bases and J by 7 bases, leaving 22 bases between them.

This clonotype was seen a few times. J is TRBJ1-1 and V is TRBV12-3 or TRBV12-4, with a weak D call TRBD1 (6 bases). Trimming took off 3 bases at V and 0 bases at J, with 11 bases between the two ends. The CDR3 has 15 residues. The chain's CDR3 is CASSLPTGMNTEAFF. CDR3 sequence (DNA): TGTGCCAGCAGTTTGCCGACAGGAATGAACACTGAAGCTTTCTTT.

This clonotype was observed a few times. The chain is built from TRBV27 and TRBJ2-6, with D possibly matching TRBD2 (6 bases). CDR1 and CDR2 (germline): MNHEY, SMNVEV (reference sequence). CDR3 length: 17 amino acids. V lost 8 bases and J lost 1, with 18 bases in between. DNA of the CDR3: TGTGCCAGCCATGGGGGGAGATGGAGATCTGGGGCCAACGTCCTGACTTTC. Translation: CASHGGRWRSGANVLTF.

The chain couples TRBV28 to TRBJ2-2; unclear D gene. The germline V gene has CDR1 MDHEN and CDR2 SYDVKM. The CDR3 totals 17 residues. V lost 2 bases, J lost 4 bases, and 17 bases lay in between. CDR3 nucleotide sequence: TGTGCCAGCAGTTTACCGACCTGGGAATCAAGCACCGGGGAGCTGTTTTTT. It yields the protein CASSLPTWESSTGELFF.

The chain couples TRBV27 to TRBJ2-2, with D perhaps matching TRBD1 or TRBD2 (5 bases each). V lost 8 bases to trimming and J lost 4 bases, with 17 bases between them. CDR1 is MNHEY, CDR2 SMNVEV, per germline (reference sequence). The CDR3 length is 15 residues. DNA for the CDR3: TGTGCCAGCGCCCAGGTGGGGGTTACCACCGGGGAGCTGTTTTTT. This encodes CASAQVGVTTGELFF.

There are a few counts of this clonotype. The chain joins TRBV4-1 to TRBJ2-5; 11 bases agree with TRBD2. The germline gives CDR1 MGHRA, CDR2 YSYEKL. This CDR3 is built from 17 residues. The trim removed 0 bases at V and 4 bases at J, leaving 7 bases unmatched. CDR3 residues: CASSQDRVAGGRETQYF. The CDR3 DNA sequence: TGCGCCAGCAGCCAAGATCGGGTAGCGGGGGGGCGAGAGACCCAGTACTTC.

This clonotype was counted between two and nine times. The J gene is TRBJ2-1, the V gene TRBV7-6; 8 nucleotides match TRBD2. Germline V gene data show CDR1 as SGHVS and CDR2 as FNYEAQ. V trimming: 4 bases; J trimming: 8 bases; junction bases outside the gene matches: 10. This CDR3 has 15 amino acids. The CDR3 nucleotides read TGTGCCAGCAGCTCCCCCGGGACTAGGGGCGATGAGCAGTTCTTC. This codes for CASSSPGTRGDEQFF.

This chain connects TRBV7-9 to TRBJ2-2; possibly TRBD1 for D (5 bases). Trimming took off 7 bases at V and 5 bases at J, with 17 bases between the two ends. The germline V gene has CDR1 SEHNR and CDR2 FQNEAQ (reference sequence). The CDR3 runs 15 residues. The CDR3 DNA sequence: TGTGCCAGCACTATAGCAGGGTTTGGGACCGGGGAGCTGTTTTTT. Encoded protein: CASTIAGFGTGELFF.

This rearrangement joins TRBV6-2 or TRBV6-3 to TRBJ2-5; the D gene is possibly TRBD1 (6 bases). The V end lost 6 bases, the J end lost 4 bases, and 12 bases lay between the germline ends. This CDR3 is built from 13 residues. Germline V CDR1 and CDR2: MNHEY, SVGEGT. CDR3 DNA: TGTGCCAGCAGGCAACAGGGCCCAGAGACCCAGTACTTC. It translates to CASRQQGPETQYF.

CDR3 bases: TGTGCCAGCAGTCCGGTGCGAGTCGACTATGGCTACACCTTC. It specifies CASSPVRVDYGYTF. This chain uses TRBV12-3 or TRBV12-4 with TRBJ1-2, with D uncertain. The CDR3 runs to 14 residues. Trimming cost V 5 bases and J 3 bases, with 13 bases left between them.

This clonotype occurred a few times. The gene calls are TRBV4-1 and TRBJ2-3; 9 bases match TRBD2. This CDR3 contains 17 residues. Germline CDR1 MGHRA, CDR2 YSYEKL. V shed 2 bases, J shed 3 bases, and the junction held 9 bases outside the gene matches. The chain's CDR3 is CASSQPPAGGTTDTQYF. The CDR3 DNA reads TGCGCCAGCAGCCAACCGCCAGCGGGGGGCACAACAGATACGCAGTATTTT.